One T cell receptor beta chain is described in this entry. The antigen remains undetermined. This entry is derived from a study of CXCR3-negative and CXCR3-positive naive CD8 T cells. Study findings and constraints: Whereas both naive subsets had comparably high diversity, memory CD8+ cells had much lower diversity. More hydrophobic TRB CDR3s occurred in CXCR3-positive than in CXCR3-negative naive cells.

Per the germline V gene, CDR1 is LGHDT and CDR2 is YNNKEL (reference sequence). The CDR3 runs to 14 residues. Each TRB cDNA library was prepared by 5' RACE (with UMI labels). TCRdb reprocessed the 5' RACE reads and stores each CDR3 protein as one record, lacking DNA. The table lists some 120,000 distinct CDR3 sequences, with 0.59% in the top ten. CD45RO-CCR7+CD27+CD95- marked naive CD8+ T cells. Sequences were obtained from naive CXCR3+ CD8+ T cells from blood. The subset was: CD45RO-CCR7+CD27+CD95- naive CD8+ T cells expressing CXCR3 (TNR3+). This sequence was found in a human donor in good health. Some clones in this sample may be carry-over from other donors' samples. This rearrangement joins TRBV3-1 to TRBJ2-1; as DNA is missing, the TRBD2 call by TCRdb cannot be tested. The CDR3 is CASSIRELDNEQFF.